This T cell receptor beta chain was sequenced for a study of blood T cell repertoires in COVID-19. Study details: The United States, Italy and Spain supplied acute and convalescent COVID-19 samples. The cDNA or gDNA used as material had been derived from T cells, B-cell-depleted T cells, or PBMCs.

Germline values: CDR1 SGHNT, CDR2 YYREEE (reference sequence). This CDR3 spans 17 amino acids. Trimming shortened V by 2 bases and J by 7 bases, and 19 bases separated the two germline ends. Profiling relied on immunoSEQ multiplex PCR, and the TCRdb table lists in-frame clones only, not all of them. The profile covers a few hundred thousand clones, with 85% appearing a single time and 15% to 20% taken by the ten largest. The rearrangement joins TRBV5-4 to TRBJ1-6; D ambiguous. The TCR sequence derives from a man between 35 and 55 years old who had recovered from COVID-19. What was sequenced was PBMCs or T cells enriched from blood (not recorded which). CDR3 in amino acids: CASSFLEIGETNSPLHF. The CDR3 DNA reads TGTGCCAGCAGCTTCTTGGAAATCGGAGAAACCAATTCACCCCTCCACTTT.